What follows are 17 T cell receptor beta chains derived from one specimen sequenced in a study of cytomegalovirus exposure and HLA in healthy donors. Profiled with immunoSEQ multiplex PCR; TCRdb holds only in-frame clones, not every one. The sample records 150,000 to 200,000 clones, around 86% being singletons. Material: PBMCs. The receptors here all came from a man between 25 and 39 years old in good health and CMV-seropositive.

The chain carries TRBV23-1 and TRBJ2-2, with TRBD1 matching 8 bases. TRBV23-1 counts as an open reading frame of uncertain function. The CDR3 is 15 amino acids. V gave up 3 bases and J gave up 4 bases; unmatched junction bases: 4. The CDR3 DNA sequence: TGCGCCAGCAGTCAGCGGGACAGGCCCACCGGGGAGCTGTTTTTT. It yields the protein CASSQRDRPTGELFF.

This clone was detected a few times. The J gene is TRBJ2-2, the V gene TRBV19; 8 positions agree with TRBD1. The CDR3 spans 15 residues. Trimming cost V 7 bases and J 6 bases; bases outside gene matches: 10. Germline-derived CDR1 and CDR2 are LNHDA and SQIVND (reference sequence). CDR3 amino acids: CASTADRGLSGELFF. DNA of the CDR3: TGTGCCAGTACCGCAGACAGGGGCCTGTCCGGGGAGCTGTTTTTT.

The chain combines TRBV28 with TRBJ1-4; D possibly corresponds to TRBD1 (5 bases). This CDR3 has 14 residues. In germline, CDR1 is MDHEN, CDR2 SYDVKM. This CDR3 is CATIGTATNEKLFF. In DNA form, the CDR3 reads TGTGCGACCATAGGGACCGCAACTAATGAAAAACTGTTTTTT.

This clone was counted a single time. V and J are TRBV10-3 and TRBJ2-7; D gene uncertain. The CDR3 consists of 12 residues. Germline CDR1 ENHRY, CDR2 SYGVKD. The V and J ends lost 3 bases and 8 bases respectively, with 11 bases between them. CDR3 nucleotide sequence: TGTGCCATCAGTGAAGACAACCTCAAGCAGTACTTC. This codes for CAISEDNLKQYF.

This clone was found once. The rearrangement joins TRBV5-4 to TRBJ2-7; D possibly corresponds to TRBD1 (6 bases). Germline values: CDR1 SGHNT, CDR2 YYREEE (reference sequence). V gave up 4 bases and J gave up 6 bases, with 11 bases separating them. The CDR3 covers 12 residues. CDR3 region: CASSVVRGEQYF. Here the CDR3 DNA reads TGTGCCAGCAGCGTCGTCAGGGGCGAGCAGTACTTC.

CDR3 amino acids: CASSSNQYEQYF. DNA of the CDR3: TGTGCCAGCAGCTCAAACCAGTACGAGCAGTACTTC. V gene TRBV5-6 combines with J gene TRBJ2-7; D is undetermined. The CDR3 extends over 12 amino acids. Trimming removed 3 bases at V and 4 bases at J, with 8 bases between. Germline V gene sequence: CDR1 SGHDT, CDR2 YYEEEE.

The CDR3 bases are TGTGCCAGCAGCTCGCTTGGGACTAGCGATGAGCAGTTCTTC. The encoded protein is CASSSLGTSDEQFF. V usage is TRBV11-3 and J usage is TRBJ2-1, with 10 nucleotides matching TRBD2. J lost 8 bases, V lost 4 bases, and 5 bases had no gene match. CDR3 length: 14 amino acids. The germline V gene encodes CDR1 SGHNT and CDR2 YENEEA.

As DNA, the CDR3 is TGTGCCAGCAGCTTTGGAAGGGCCTACGAGCAGTACTTC. Its protein product is CASSFGRAYEQYF. This chain links TRBV5-8 with TRBJ2-7; D not certain. Looked up from germline, CDR1 is SGHTS and CDR2 is YDEGEE. The CDR3 is 13 residues long. Trimming cost V 2 bases and J 2 bases, with 8 bases left between them.

The CDR3 region is CASSSSDRRTDEQYF. The CDR3 region has the DNA TGTGCCAGCAGCTCGAGCGACAGGCGGACAGACGAGCAGTACTTC. V usage is TRBV7-9 and J usage is TRBJ2-7; TRBD1 is a possible D gene (6 bases). The CDR3 has 15 amino acids. Between the trimmed V and J ends, which lost 4 bases and 5 bases, there was a span of 18 bases. Germline CDR1 reads SEHNR; CDR2 reads FQNEAQ (reference sequence).

This clone appeared a single time. The rearrangement joins TRBV2 to TRBJ2-1; D gene uncertain. The CDR3 covers 13 residues. Trimming removed 1 base from V and 4 bases from J, with 5 bases in between. The germline V gene has CDR1 SNHLY and CDR2 FYNNEI. The CDR3, as DNA: TGTGCCAGCAGTGAAGGCCTATACAATGAGCAGTTCTTC. It translates to CASSEGLYNEQFF.

The V gene is TRBV7-3, the J gene TRBJ1-2; possibly TRBD1 for D (5 bases). This CDR3 spans 13 amino acids. Trimming pared 0 bases from V and 13 bases from J, leaving 15 bases between. Germline CDR1 and CDR2: SGHTA and FQGTGA. The CDR3 sequence: CASSLTRPGDVTF. CDR3 DNA sequence: TGTGCCAGCAGCTTAACGAGGCCCGGGGACGTCACCTTC.

The chain combines TRBV28 with TRBJ1-1; no firm D call. Germline lookup yields CDR1 MDHEN and CDR2 SYDVKM. V gave up 1 base and J gave up 8 bases, with 5 bases separating them. The CDR3 totals 11 residues. The CDR3 DNA reads as TGTGCCAGCAGTTTATCAGGCGAAGCTTTCTTT. Translation: CASSLSGEAFF.

This chain uses TRBV7-9 with TRBJ2-7; 7 bases align to TRBD1. The germline CDR1 and CDR2 sequences are SEHNR and FQNEAQ (reference sequence). The CDR3 extends over 14 amino acids. With V trimmed by 3 bases and J by 4 bases, 6 bases remained unmatched. CDR3 amino acids: CASSFPGTVYEQYF. The CDR3 coding sequence is TGTGCCAGCAGCTTCCCCGGGACAGTTTACGAGCAGTACTTC.

This chain uses TRBV5-1 with TRBJ2-5, with 13 nucleotides matching TRBD2. After removal of 4 bases from V and 0 bases from J, the junction contained 12 bases not matched to a gene. The length of the CDR3 is 19 residues. CDR1 SGHRS and CDR2 YFSETQ come from the germline V gene. For the CDR3, the DNA is TGCGCCAGCAGCCCCGGACTAGCGGGAGCGAATTCTTACCAAGAGACCCAGTACTTC. It yields the protein CASSPGLAGANSYQETQYF.

The rearrangement joins TRBV7-3 to TRBJ2-7, with D possibly TRBD1 on 7 matching bases. Germline V gene data show CDR1 as SGHTA and CDR2 as FQGTGA. CDR3 length equals 13 residues. Trimming stripped 5 bases from V and 5 bases from J, with 13 bases between. As DNA, the CDR3 is TGTGCCAGCAGCGAAGGAGGGGGCAACGAGCAGTACTTC. Translating it yields CASSEGGGNEQYF. Variable domain in full (rest from reference TRBV7-3 and TRBJ2-7): GAGVSQTPSNKVTEKGKYVELRCDPISGHTALYWYRQSLGQGPEFLIYFQGTGAADDSGLPNDRFFAVRPEGSVSTLKIQRTERGDSAVYLCASSEGGGNEQYFGPGTRLTVT.

The chain couples TRBV5-6 to TRBJ1-6; 7 positions match TRBD1. The CDR3 has 15 residues. V shed 2 bases and J 7 bases; nucleotides not matched to a gene: 6. Germline V gene data show CDR1 as SGHDT and CDR2 as YYEEEE. The CDR3 here is CASSFSAGGNSPLHF. CDR3 nucleotide sequence: TGTGCCAGCAGCTTCTCGGCAGGGGGAAATTCACCCCTCCACTTT.

The V and J genes are TRBV11-3 and TRBJ2-7; the D gene is possibly TRBD1 (5 bases). V was trimmed by 0 bases and J by 5 bases, leaving 8 bases between them. The CDR3 is 13 amino acids. Germline V gene sequence: CDR1 SGHNT, CDR2 YENEEA. CDR3: CASSLDPGNEQYF. CDR3 sequence (DNA): TGTGCCAGCAGCTTAGATCCAGGGAACGAGCAGTACTTC.